The clone carrying this T cell receptor (beta chain) has only a few counts. Its matching antigen is unknown. CD4+ T cells from unexposed donors were obtained before the COVID-19 pandemic (2011-2018). Isolation of CD4+ T cells took place after less than 11 days in culture. Using immunoSEQ multiplex PCR, the repertoire was profiled, and TCRdb retains in-frame clones only, with some absent. In the table there are roughly 29,000 clones, around 84% of which are singletons. The data originate from a study of CD4 T cells in relation to SARS-CoV-2 and coronaviruses. As for the study in general: ViraFEST: approximately ten-day antigen culture of PBMCs, then TCR beta CDR3 sequencing.

Germline values: CDR1 SNHLY, CDR2 FYNNEI. The CDR3 length is 15 residues. V was pared by 2 bases and J by 3 bases, with 4 bases of the junction left unmatched. This TCR was sampled from a human donor in good health. The rearrangement uses TRBV2 and TRBJ1-5; 7 bases map to TRBD1. Material for sequencing was CD4+ T cells from PBMCs, cultured in vitro. CDR3 sequence: CASSEQGGLNQPQHF. In DNA form, the CDR3 reads TGTGCCAGCAGTGAACAGGGGGGCCTCAATCAGCCCCAGCATTTT.